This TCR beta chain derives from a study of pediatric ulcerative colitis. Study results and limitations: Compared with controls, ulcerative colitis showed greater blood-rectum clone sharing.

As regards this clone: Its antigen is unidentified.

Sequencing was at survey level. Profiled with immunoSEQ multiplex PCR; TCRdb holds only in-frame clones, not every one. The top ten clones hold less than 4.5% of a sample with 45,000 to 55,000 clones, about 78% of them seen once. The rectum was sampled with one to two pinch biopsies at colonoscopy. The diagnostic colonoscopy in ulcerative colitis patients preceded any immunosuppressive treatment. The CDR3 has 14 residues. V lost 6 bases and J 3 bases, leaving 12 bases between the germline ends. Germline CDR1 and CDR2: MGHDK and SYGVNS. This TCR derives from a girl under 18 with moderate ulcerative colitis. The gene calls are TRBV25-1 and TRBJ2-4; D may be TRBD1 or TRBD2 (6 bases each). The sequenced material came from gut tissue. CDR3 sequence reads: CASSGGGHKNIQYF. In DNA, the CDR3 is TGTGCCAGCAGCGGAGGGGGACACAAAAACATTCAGTACTTC.